This T cell receptor (beta chain) was profiled in a study of Graves' ophthalmopathy and Graves' hyperthyroidism. Germline V lookup: CDR1 SNHLY, CDR2 FYNNEI. Trimming took 5 bases from V and 7 from J, leaving 8 bases between them. CDR3 size: 11 residues. CDR3 regions of TCR beta were amplified from RNA transcripts. HTBI-primed RT-PCR formed the first round, and a multiplex PCR formed the second. TCRdb analysed the multiplex PCR reads with MiXCR anew, one entry per CDR3 protein. This sample has approximately 1.2 million distinct CDR3 sequences, with about 38% found just once. Study results and caveats: Among expanded thyroid clonotypes above 0.001 frequency, most also occurred in blood.

As to this clonotype: Its antigen is not identified.

Clinical symptoms, serum thyroxine, TRAb, thyroid ultrasound and orbital computed tomography determined diagnosis. This clonotype was sampled from an adult man with Graves' hyperthyroidism. Sequencing was carried out using peripheral blood or thyroid tissue (not recorded which). The rearrangement joins TRBV2 to TRBJ2-5, with D unclear. CDR3 residues: CASSRERTQYF. The CDR3 DNA follows: TGTGCCAGCAGTAGAGAGAGGACCCAGTACTTC. Complete variable domain (other parts from reference TRBV2 and TRBJ2-5): EPEVTQTPSHQVTQMGQEVILRCVPISNHLYFYWYRQILGQKVEFLVSFYNNEISEKSEIFDDQFSVERPDGSNFTLKIRSTKLEDSAMYFCASSRERTQYFGPGTRLLVL.